These 19 T cell receptor beta chains were all obtained from the same sample, sequenced in a study of PD-1 blockade in classical Hodgkin lymphoma. Time point denoted: cycle 4 day 1 (C4D1), after five to seven weeks of nivolumab. Every single patient, without exception, relapsed after autologous stem cell transplantation, and brentuximab vedotin exposure varied. Measured with immunoSEQ multiplex PCR; TCRdb has only the in-frame clones, and not every one. This table has more than 75,000 clones, under 95% appearing once. The starting material was peripheral blood mononuclear cells (PBMCs), obtained before the fourth cycle of nivolumab. These receptors were collected from a human donor with classical Hodgkin lymphoma.

This chain connects TRBV6-1 to TRBJ2-7; the D is unclear. This CDR3 spans 15 amino acids. V lost 6 bases to trimming and J lost 0 bases, with 15 bases between them. Germline CDR1 reads MNHNS; CDR2 reads SASEGT. For the CDR3, the DNA is TGTGCCAGCAGCGTCTGGTTGGATAGCTCCTACGAGCAGTACTTC. Its protein product is CASSVWLDSSYEQYF.

This clone was recorded once. The rearrangement links TRBV5-1 to TRBJ2-1; tentatively, D is TRBD1 or TRBD2 (5 bases each). The germline V and J ends were trimmed by 4 bases and 6 bases, with 11 bases remaining between them. The CDR3 consists of 13 residues. Germline assignment: CDR1 SGHRS and CDR2 YFSETQ. CDR3 sequence: CASSGGGGNEQFF. The CDR3 nucleotides read TGCGCCAGCAGCGGGGGTGGTGGCAATGAGCAGTTCTTC.

The V call is TRBV9, the J call TRBJ2-7; 7 nucleotides agree with TRBD2. Trimming took 2 bases from V and 2 from J; bases not matched to a gene: 1. Per the germline V gene, CDR1 is SGDLS and CDR2 is YYNGEE. The CDR3 is 13 amino acids. CDR3 protein: CASSVGTTYEQYF. The CDR3 DNA is TGTGCCAGCAGCGTCGGGACTACCTACGAGCAGTACTTC.

The chain joins TRBV6-5 to TRBJ2-1; the match to TRBD2 covers 8 bases. The CDR3 consists of 15 residues. Germline CDR1 MNHEY, CDR2 SVGAGI. V trimming: 3 bases; J trimming: 10 bases; junction bases outside the gene matches: 11. CDR3 sequence reads: CASSYQASGSGEQFF. The CDR3 nucleotides are TGTGCCAGCAGTTATCAGGCTAGCGGGTCCGGGGAGCAGTTCTTC.

The chain employs TRBV11-3 and TRBJ2-7, with 7 bases fitting TRBD2. With V trimmed by 5 bases and J by 2 bases, 15 bases remained unmatched. The length of the CDR3 is 17 residues. Germline CDR1 is SGHNT and CDR2 is YENEEA. CDR3 DNA sequence: TGTGCCAGCAGCCTAGGGGTCCTAGCGGCTCCACCCTACGAGCAGTACTTC. Translation gives CASSLGVLAAPPYEQYF.

The chain couples TRBV5-6 to TRBJ2-4, with D possibly called TRBD1 or TRBD2 (6 bases each). CDR1 and CDR2 (germline): SGHDT, YYEEEE. The V gene lost 4 bases and the J gene lost 3 bases, with 14 bases spanning the gap. The CDR3 is 15 residues long. The CDR3 nucleotides read TGTGCCAGCAGCCTGGGGGGCGGCGGCAAAAACATTCAGTACTTC. This encodes CASSLGGGGKNIQYF.

The V and J genes are TRBV27 and TRBJ2-3; weak D call: TRBD2 (6 bases). The CDR3 totals 13 residues. CDR1 MNHEY and CDR2 SMNVEV come from the germline V gene (reference sequence). Trimming removed 11 bases at V and 1 base at J, with 13 bases between. The CDR3 sequence is CAARELGTDTQYF. CDR3 sequence (DNA): TGTGCCGCCCGGGAGCTCGGCACAGATACGCAGTATTTT.

The J gene is TRBJ2-1, the V gene TRBV28; 10 bases align to TRBD1. This CDR3 is built from 14 residues. Germline-derived CDR1 and CDR2 are MDHEN and SYDVKM. With V trimmed by 8 bases and J by 5 bases, 6 bases remained unmatched. CDR3 nucleotide sequence: TGTGCCAGCCTCGGGACAGGGGAAAACAATGAGCAGTTCTTC. Translation gives CASLGTGENNEQFF.

The CDR3 coding sequence is TGTGCTAGTGGCCCGGGACAGGGAGGTCGGACTGAAGCTTTCTTT. Translation gives CASGPGQGGRTEAFF. The V gene is TRBV12-5, the J gene TRBJ1-1, with 9 bases fitting TRBD1. Germline CDR1 LGHNT, CDR2 FRNRAP. CDR3 length: 15 amino acids. V shed 6 bases, J shed 5 bases, and the junction held 10 bases outside the gene matches.

The genes are TRBV29-1 and TRBJ1-2; D unclear. CDR1 SQVTM and CDR2 ANQGSEA come from the germline V gene. The CDR3 has 8 amino acids. The germline V and J ends were trimmed by 6 bases and 12 bases, with 8 bases remaining between them. The CDR3 nucleotides read TGCAGCGTGGACGGCCACACCTTC. It is translated as CSVDGHTF.

The CDR3 nucleotides read TGTGCCAGCAGCTCCGCCGACGGGACAGTGGGGCCTTTTGGTGAAAAACTGTTTTTT. It yields the protein CASSSADGTVGPFGEKLFF. The V and J genes are TRBV28 and TRBJ1-4; 7 bases line up with TRBD1. Trimming took 6 bases from V and 7 from J; bases not matched to a gene: 23. The CDR3 extends over 19 amino acids. Germline V gene lookup returns CDR1 MDHEN and CDR2 SYDVKM.

V gene TRBV7-9 combines with J gene TRBJ2-5; no definite D call. Trimming took 7 bases from V and 4 from J, leaving 10 bases between them. The CDR3 is 12 residues long. Germline V gene sequence: CDR1 SEHNR, CDR2 FQNEAQ (reference sequence). In nucleotides, the CDR3 is TGTGCCAGCACTTTGAGAGCAGAGACCCAGTACTTC. This codes for CASTLRAETQYF.

This chain joins TRBV29-1 and TRBJ2-2; 11 bases agree with TRBD1. The CDR3 has 17 amino acids. Germline V CDR1 and CDR2: SQVTM, ANQGSEA. V shed 5 bases and J 6 bases; nucleotides not matched to a gene: 14. This chain's CDR3 is CSVWGSGTGGPAGELFF. CDR3 coding DNA: TGCAGCGTTTGGGGTTCCGGGACAGGGGGTCCGGCCGGGGAGCTGTTTTTT.

The V call is TRBV30, the J call TRBJ1-6, with D perhaps matching TRBD1 (5 bases). With 2 bases removed from V and 8 bases from J, the gap between germline ends came to 16 bases. This CDR3 has 15 amino acids. CDR1 and CDR2 from the germline V gene are GTSNPN and SVGIG (reference sequence). The CDR3, as DNA: TGTGCCTGGAGTCTCGCTAGGGGAGGAGATTCACCCCTCCACTTT. Translation: CAWSLARGGDSPLHF. Combining the CDR3 with reference TRBV30 and TRBJ1-6 gives the whole variable domain SQTIHQWPATLVQPVGSPLSLECTVEGTSNPNLYWYRQAAGRGLQLLFYSVGIGQISSEVPQNLSASRPQDRQFILSSKKLLLSDSGFYLCAWSLARGGDSPLHFGNGTRLTVT.

This clone was seen only once. The CDR3 protein is CASRLVGDEQYF. CDR3 DNA sequence: TGTGCCAGCAGACTAGTGGGAGACGAGCAGTACTTC. This chain links TRBV2 with TRBJ2-7; maybe TRBD2 (5 bases). Germline V CDR1 and CDR2: SNHLY, FYNNEI. This CDR3 contains 12 residues. V was pared by 6 bases and J by 5 bases, with 11 bases between.

V usage is TRBV7-7 and J usage is TRBJ2-1; the D is unclear. Germline V lookup: CDR1 SSHAT, CDR2 FNYEAQ (reference sequence). This CDR3 spans 13 amino acids. V lost 5 bases, J lost 5 bases, and 10 bases lay in between. The CDR3 nucleotides are TGTGCCAGCAGCCCCGATCGGGACAATGAGCAGTTCTTC. The encoded protein is CASSPDRDNEQFF. Supplemented by reference TRBV7-7 and TRBJ2-1, the full variable domain reads GAGVSQSPRYKVTKRGQDVTLRCDPISSHATLYWYQQALGQGPEFLTYFNYEAQPDKSGLPSDRFSAERPEGSISTLTIQRTEQRDSAMYRCASSPDRDNEQFFGPGTRLTVL.

Details on this clone: Other nucleotide sequences in the sample specify the same CDR3. The V gene is TRBV27, the J gene TRBJ2-3; D unclear. The V gene's germline CDR1 is MNHEY and CDR2 SMNVEV (reference sequence). Deletions cut 3 bases from V and 5 bases from J, with 9 bases between. The CDR3 runs to 13 residues. CDR3 bases: TGTGCCAGCAGTTTTTCAGGTAGAGATACGCAGTATTTT. Amino acids: CASSFSGRDTQYF.

The chain links TRBV21-1 to TRBJ2-7; the table's TRBD2 call for D was not verified on the DNA. TRBV21-1 is classified as a pseudogene. This CDR3 spans 17 amino acids. The CDR3 region has the DNA TGTGCCAGCAGCAATCAACCAAAACTAGCGGGTGTGGGCGAGCAGTACTTC. It codes for CASSNQPKLAGVGEQYF.

The chain joins TRBV30 to TRBJ2-2; TRBD1 agrees at 7 bases. The CDR3 covers 14 residues. With 5 bases clipped from V and 3 bases from J, the junction kept 6 bases outside the gene matches. CDR1 and CDR2 from the germline V gene are GTSNPN and SVGIG (reference sequence). The CDR3 nucleotides read TGTGCCTGGCGGGCGGACAGGTACACCGGGGAGCTGTTTTTT. The encoded protein is CAWRADRYTGELFF.